This is a list of T cell receptor beta chains from one sample in a study of early T cells in non-severe SARS-CoV-2 infection. TCRdb re-called the 5' RACE reads with MiXCR, one entry per CDR3 protein. The top ten clones hold around 3.4% of a sample with tens of thousands of distinct CDR3 sequences, roughly 5.2% of them seen once. The sequenced sample consisted of whole blood. Receptor source: an adult who was a healthcare worker with PCR-confirmed SARS-CoV-2 infection or an uninfected control (not recorded which). Both conserved end residues are part of each CDR3. Fields, in order: D gene, J gene, V gene, CDR3 protein. A D gene is named only where the DNA matches it firmly.

d_gene: TRBD1
j_gene: TRBJ1-1
v_gene: TRBV19
CDR3aa: CASSRSGQDEAFF

d_gene: NA
j_gene: TRBJ2-7
v_gene: TRBV20-1
CDR3aa: CSARNPQVRSYEQYF

d_gene: NA
j_gene: TRBJ1-1
v_gene: TRBV7-9
CDR3aa: CASSNQITEAFF

d_gene: TRBD2
j_gene: TRBJ2-3
v_gene: TRBV28
CDR3aa: CASSFSRRLAGADTQYF

d_gene: NA
j_gene: TRBJ2-5
v_gene: TRBV18
CDR3aa: CASSPYTAKINPETQYF

d_gene: NA
j_gene: TRBJ2-7
v_gene: TRBV20-1
CDR3aa: CSAARGRTSYEQYF

d_gene: NA
j_gene: TRBJ2-7
v_gene: TRBV28
CDR3aa: CASSSHETRSGQYF

d_gene: NA
j_gene: TRBJ1-1
v_gene: TRBV7-9
CDR3aa: CASSLLTGRETEAFF

d_gene: TRBD1
j_gene: TRBJ1-1
v_gene: TRBV4-3
CDR3aa: CASSHDRGRTEAFF

d_gene: TRBD1
j_gene: TRBJ2-7
v_gene: TRBV7-2
CDR3aa: CASSIGTGGAVQYF

d_gene: NA
j_gene: TRBJ2-7
v_gene: TRBV28
CDR3aa: CASSLRSPRSSWQYF

d_gene: NA
j_gene: TRBJ2-3
v_gene: TRBV7-2
CDR3aa: CASSLDLGTQYF

d_gene: TRBD2
j_gene: TRBJ2-7
v_gene: TRBV14
CDR3aa: CASSPFLTGGSGEQYF

d_gene: TRBD2
j_gene: TRBJ2-1
v_gene: TRBV14
CDR3aa: CASSQELIGRLAGGNEQFF

d_gene: NA
j_gene: TRBJ1-5
v_gene: TRBV20-1
CDR3aa: CSAIRGTYSNQPQHF

d_gene: NA
j_gene: TRBJ2-1
v_gene: TRBV7-6
CDR3aa: CASSSRLKEINEQFF

d_gene: NA
j_gene: TRBJ2-2
v_gene: TRBV4-3
CDR3aa: CASSQDRRQENTGELFF

d_gene: TRBD2
j_gene: TRBJ2-3
v_gene: TRBV5-1
CDR3aa: CASSLGTSGTDTQYF

d_gene: TRBD2
j_gene: TRBJ2-1
v_gene: TRBV9
CDR3aa: CASSVEAGGLSEQFF

d_gene: TRBD2
j_gene: TRBJ2-1
v_gene: TRBV20-1
CDR3aa: CSATSGSSYNEQFF

d_gene: TRBD1
j_gene: TRBJ1-4
v_gene: TRBV27
CDR3aa: CASSLRPVTGDWANEKLFF

d_gene: TRBD1
j_gene: TRBJ2-7
v_gene: TRBV7-8
CDR3aa: CASSLGVSGQGSEQYF

d_gene: NA
j_gene: TRBJ2-7
v_gene: TRBV20-1
CDR3aa: CSASWDEQYF

d_gene: NA
j_gene: TRBJ2-2
v_gene: TRBV12-3/TRBV12-4
CDR3aa: CASSPTRVTGELFF

d_gene: TRBD1
j_gene: TRBJ2-2
v_gene: TRBV28
CDR3aa: CASAPWTGKANAELFF

d_gene: NA
j_gene: TRBJ1-5
v_gene: TRBV5-8
CDR3aa: CASSPGHSNQPQHF

d_gene: TRBD1
j_gene: TRBJ2-3
v_gene: TRBV7-8
CDR3aa: CASSSRQGIYTDTQYF

d_gene: NA
j_gene: TRBJ1-2
v_gene: TRBV28
CDR3aa: CASSFYGGGSNYGYTF

d_gene: NA
j_gene: TRBJ1-2
v_gene: TRBV7-2
CDR3aa: CASSLVRGSYGYTF

d_gene: NA
j_gene: TRBJ2-1
v_gene: TRBV14
CDR3aa: CASSQLSGGKYNEQFF

d_gene: NA
j_gene: TRBJ1-1
v_gene: TRBV28
CDR3aa: CASSLHGKNTEAFF